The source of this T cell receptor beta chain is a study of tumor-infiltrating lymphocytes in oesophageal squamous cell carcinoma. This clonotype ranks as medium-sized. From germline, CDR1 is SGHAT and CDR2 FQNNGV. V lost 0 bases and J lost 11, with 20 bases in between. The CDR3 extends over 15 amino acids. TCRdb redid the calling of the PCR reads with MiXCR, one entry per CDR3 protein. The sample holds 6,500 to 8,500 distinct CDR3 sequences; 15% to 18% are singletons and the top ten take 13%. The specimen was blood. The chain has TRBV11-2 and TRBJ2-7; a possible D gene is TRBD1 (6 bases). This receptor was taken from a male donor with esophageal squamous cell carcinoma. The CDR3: CASSLDWGRGPGEYF. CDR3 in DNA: TGTGCCAGCAGCTTAGATTGGGGCAGGGGTCCGGGCGAGTACTTC. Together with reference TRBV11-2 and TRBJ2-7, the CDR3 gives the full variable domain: EAGVAQSPRYKIIEKRQSVAFWCNPISGHATLYWYQQILGQGPKLLIQFQNNGVVDDSQLPKDRFSAERLKGVDSTLKIQPAKLEDSAVYLCASSLDWGRGPGEYFGPGTRLTVT.